These 14 T cell receptor beta chains share one sample of origin, sequenced in a study of blood T cells in healthy people across ages. Primed by a sample-barcoded 5' primer and a J-beta primer mix, a second PCR proceeded for about 6 to 12 cycles. TCRdb re-analysed the 5' RACE reads in MiXCR, keeping a single row per CDR3 protein. The sample includes around 1.5 million distinct CDR3 sequences, almost 35% of them seen just once. Sequences were obtained from blood. The receptor set was obtained from a woman in her twenties or thirties in good health.

This clonotype was counted between two and nine times. The V call is TRBV27, the J call TRBJ2-5; D is perhaps TRBD1 (6 bases). V lost 3 bases and J 5 bases, leaving 19 bases between the germline ends. CDR1 and CDR2 from the germline V gene are MNHEY and SMNVEV (reference sequence). This CDR3 has 16 amino acids. CDR3 DNA sequence: TGTGCCAGCAGTTTGGGGGCCCAAGGCGCATGGGAGACCCAGTACTTC. As protein: CASSLGAQGAWETQYF.

This clonotype occurred a few times. This chain's CDR3 is CSAYKGDTEAFF. For the CDR3, the DNA is TGCAGTGCCTACAAAGGGGACACTGAAGCTTTCTTT. This rearrangement joins TRBV20-1 to TRBJ1-1; possibly TRBD1 for D (5 bases). Germline CDR1 reads DFQATT; CDR2 reads SNEGSKA (reference sequence). Trimming left V 6 bases short and J 3 bases short, with 11 bases between. The CDR3 length is 12 residues.

This sequence joins TRBV11-1 and TRBJ2-5; D gene ambiguous. The J call may be wrong; the DNA end is better matched by TRBJ2-7. Germline assignment: CDR1 SGHAT and CDR2 FQDESV (reference sequence). The CDR3 is 12 residues long. CDR3 in amino acids: CASSHHSDEQYF. The CDR3 DNA sequence: TGTGCCAGCAGCCACCACAGTGACGAGCAGTACTTC.

This clonotype was recorded a few times. This chain uses TRBV28 with TRBJ2-3; 9 bases are a match to TRBD2. The CDR3 extends over 20 amino acids. Trimming at V came to 5 bases and at J to 0 bases, leaving 18 bases not matched to a gene. Germline values: CDR1 MDHEN, CDR2 SYDVKM. For the CDR3, the DNA is TGTGCCAGCAGTCTACCCCTGACTAGCGGTTCTGATTTTAGCACAGATACGCAGTATTTT. Its translation is CASSLPLTSGSDFSTDTQYF. The full variable domain, completed using reference TRBV28 and TRBJ2-3, is DVKVTQSSRYLVKRTGEKVFLECVQDMDHENMFWYRQDPGLGLRLIYFSYDVKMKEKGDIPEGYSVSREKKERFSLILESASTNQTSMYLCASSLPLTSGSDFSTDTQYFGPGTRLTVL.

This clonotype showed up just a few times. This chain joins TRBV29-1 and TRBJ1-1, with D uncertain. CDR3 length: 10 amino acids. V was shortened by 5 bases and J by 8 bases, with 9 bases between the two germline ends. Per the germline V gene, CDR1 is SQVTM and CDR2 is ANQGSEA. DNA for the CDR3: TGCAGCGTTATTGGACGGGAAGCTTTCTTT. Translated, it gives CSVIGREAFF. The full variable domain, rest sourced from reference TRBV29-1 and TRBJ1-1, is SAVISQKPSRDICQRGTSLTIQCQVDSQVTMMFWYRQQPGQSLTLIATANQGSEATYESGFVIDKFPISRPNLTFSTLTVSNMSPEDSSIYLCSVIGREAFFGQGTRLTVV.

The rearrangement links TRBV4-1 to TRBJ2-5; 11 nucleotides align to TRBD1. Germline V gene data show CDR1 as MGHRA and CDR2 as YSYEKL. The CDR3 is 18 residues long. Losses at the gene ends were 0 bases for V and 5 bases for J; bases not matched to a gene: 11. For the CDR3, the DNA is TGCGCCAGCAGCCAAGATAGGACAGGGGGCTTCCTAAGGGAGACCCAGTACTTC. Protein: CASSQDRTGGFLRETQYF.

The rearrangement links TRBV5-4 to TRBJ1-1; 11 nucleotides line up with TRBD1. The CDR3 is 15 residues long. CDR1 SGHNT and CDR2 YYREEE come from the germline V gene (reference sequence). The V segment lost 0 bases and the J segment 5 bases; nucleotides outside the gene matches: 3. Here the CDR3 reads CASSLGTGGRTEAFF. The CDR3 DNA reads as TGTGCCAGCAGCTTGGGGACAGGGGGCAGGACTGAAGCTTTCTTT.

The CDR3 here is CASSLQEGTGGYTF. CDR3 sequence (DNA): TGCGCCAGCAGCTTGCAGGAGGGAACTGGTGGCTACACCTTC. The chain employs TRBV5-1 and TRBJ1-2; D is unresolved. Germline values: CDR1 SGHRS, CDR2 YFSETQ. The CDR3 length is 14 residues. The V and J ends lost 1 base and 7 bases respectively, with 14 bases between them.

The J gene is TRBJ2-5, the V gene TRBV6-5; 10 bases are a match to TRBD2. The CDR3 sequence is 16 residues long. Germline loops: CDR1 MNHEY, CDR2 SVGAGI. V was pared by 6 bases and J by 2 bases, with 9 bases of the junction left unmatched. The DNA of the CDR3 is TGTGCCAGCAGCCAACTAGCGGGACCAGGGCAAGAGACCCAGTACTTC. Translated, it gives CASSQLAGPGQETQYF.

This clonotype has just a few counts. The J gene is TRBJ2-3, the V gene TRBV29-1, with 13 nucleotides matching TRBD2. Germline V gene lookup returns CDR1 SQVTM and CDR2 ANQGSEA. V shed 6 bases and J 6 bases; nucleotides not matched to a gene: 6. CDR3 size: 14 residues. The CDR3 nucleotides read TGCAGCGTGAAGGGACTAGCGGGGACGGATACGCAGTATTTT. Protein sequence: CSVKGLAGTDTQYF.

The V and J genes are TRBV27 and TRBJ1-1; 8 bases are a match to TRBD1. Germline lookup yields CDR1 MNHEY and CDR2 SMNVEV (reference sequence). The CDR3 totals 15 residues. V lost 3 bases to trimming and J lost 2 bases; unmatched junction nucleotides: 5. CDR3 sequence: CASSLHDRGNTEAFF. The CDR3 DNA is TGTGCCAGCAGTTTGCATGACAGGGGAAACACTGAAGCTTTCTTT.

The chain employs TRBV6-6 and TRBJ1-1; D not certain. The V end was cut by 0 bases, the J end by 6 bases, with 5 bases between. The CDR3 has 12 amino acids. Germline V gene sequence: CDR1 MNHNY, CDR2 SVGAGI (reference sequence). The CDR3 sequence: CASSYSRAEAFF. CDR3 coding DNA: TGTGCCAGCAGTTACTCGAGGGCTGAAGCTTTCTTT.

This rearrangement joins TRBV10-1 to TRBJ2-3, with TRBD1 matching over 12 bases. Germline CDR1 is WNHNN and CDR2 is SYGVQD (reference sequence). The CDR3 runs to 15 residues. V lost 5 bases to trimming and J lost 5 bases; unmatched junction nucleotides: 5. The CDR3 nucleotides are TGCGCCAGCAGTTCGGGACAGGGGGCAGGAGATACGCAGTATTTT. This sequence encodes CASSSGQGAGDTQYF.

J is TRBJ1-1 and V is TRBV2; 9 bases match TRBD1. The CDR3 has 15 residues. Germline V gene sequence: CDR1 SNHLY, CDR2 FYNNEI. The ends lost 6 bases at V and 7 bases at J; junction bases unmatched: 12. The CDR3: CASSEQNRGLGEAFF. The CDR3 nucleotides are TGTGCCAGCAGCGAACAGAACAGGGGGCTCGGTGAAGCTTTCTTT. Full variable domain (rest looked up from reference TRBV2 and TRBJ1-1): EPEVTQTPSHQVTQMGQEVILRCVPISNHLYFYWYRQILGQKVEFLVSFYNNEISEKSEIFDDQFSVERPDGSNFTLKIRSTKLEDSAMYFCASSEQNRGLGEAFFGQGTRLTVV.